This TCR beta chain derives from a study of spatial heterogeneity in lung cancer. About the research overall: Raw-read counts averaged over ten per unique TCR and UMI combination. Study observations and caveats: Resection blood, more than follow-up blood, showed ubiquitous expanded tumor TCRs.

This sample's time point: sample taken at primary tumor resection. No cells were sorted before sequencing. The whole RNA sequenced was extracted from tumor, nontumor lung or frozen PBMC. Untreated early-stage non-small cell lung cancer patients, 70 to 85 in total, were the donors. V lost 2 bases to trimming and J lost 7 bases, with 17 bases between them. The CDR3 has 15 residues. Germline values: CDR1 GTSNPN, CDR2 SVGIG (reference sequence). In the case of this clonotype: The antigen remains undetermined.

Every individual TCR cDNA molecule carried its own unique molecular identifier, which allowed correction of PCR and sequencing errors. TCRdb recomputed calls from the 5' RACE reads with MiXCR, one row per CDR3 protein. The sample holds some 15,000 distinct CDR3 sequences, 12% to 15% seen once. Sequencing used PBMCs, obtained at surgery. The receptor was isolated from a male donor with early-stage non-small cell lung cancer. The chain is built from TRBV30 and TRBJ2-2; D tentatively reads TRBD1 or TRBD2 (5 bases each). CDR3 sequence reads: CAWSPGTLEDGELFF. The CDR3 DNA reads as TGTGCCTGGAGTCCCGGGACCCTCGAGGACGGGGAGCTGTTTTTT.